This section outlines one T cell receptor (beta chain) sequence together with its context. The data stem from a study of CD8 T cells in Susac syndrome. Random hexamers served to reverse transcribe about 0.45 to 1 ug RNA. MiXCR, applied by TCRdb to the immunoSEQ multiplex PCR reads, yields one record per CDR3 protein. The data show roughly 140,000 distinct CDR3 sequences, around 95% seen once. The CDR3 extends over 14 amino acids. Germline V gene sequence: CDR1 MNHEY, CDR2 SMNVEV (reference sequence). V was clipped by 5 bases and J by 0 bases, with 10 bases between them. The V and J genes are TRBV27 and TRBJ1-1, with D perhaps TRBD1 (6 bases). Sequenced material: CD8+ T cells from PBMCs. This clonotype was obtained from a human donor with multiple sclerosis. The CDR3 DNA sequence: TGTGCCAGCAGTCTAAGGGGGATGAACACTGAAGCTTTCTTT. Translated: CASSLRGMNTEAFF.